Detailed here is one T cell receptor beta chain. Per germline, CDR1 MNHEY and CDR2 SVGAGI. Trimming pared 2 bases from V and 1 base from J, leaving 8 bases between. The CDR3 is made up of 14 amino acids. The data belong to a study of blood T cell repertoires in COVID-19. Some clones are missing from TCRdb's copy, which holds only in-frame ones; the method was immunoSEQ multiplex PCR. Here the sample spans fewer than 200,000 clones, about 74% being singletons. The TCR sequence derives from a man in his sixties with acute or convalescent COVID-19. Material: peripheral blood. The V and J genes are TRBV6-5 and TRBJ1-1; a weak D match, TRBD1 (5 bases). The CDR3 coding sequence is TGTGCCAGCAGTTACGGGACTCGGAACACTGAAGCTTTCTTT. This codes for CASSYGTRNTEAFF.